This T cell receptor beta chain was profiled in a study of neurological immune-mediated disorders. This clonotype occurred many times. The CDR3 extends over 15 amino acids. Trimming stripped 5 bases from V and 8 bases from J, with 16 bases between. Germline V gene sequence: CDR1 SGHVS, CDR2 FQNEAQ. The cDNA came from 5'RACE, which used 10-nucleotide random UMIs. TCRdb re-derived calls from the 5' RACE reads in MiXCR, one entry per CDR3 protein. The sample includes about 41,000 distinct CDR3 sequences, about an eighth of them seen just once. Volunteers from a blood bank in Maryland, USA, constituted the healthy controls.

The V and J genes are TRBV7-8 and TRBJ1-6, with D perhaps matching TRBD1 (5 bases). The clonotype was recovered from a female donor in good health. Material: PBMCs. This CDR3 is CASSLREGKDSPLHF. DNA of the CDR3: TGTGCCAGCAGCCTTCGGGAGGGGAAGGATTCACCCCTCCACTTT.